This TCR beta chain was profiled in a study of T cell responses to AZD1222 COVID-19 vaccine (dated by TCRdb to 2020 to 2022). Background for the entire study: A total of 233 trial participants underwent TCR sequencing, of whom about 200 had received two doses of AZD1222 and approximately 25 had received two doses of the MenACWY control vaccine. Trial participants were enrolled into age subgroups of 18-55, 56-69 and 70-plus years, which contained roughly 150, 30 and 60 TCR-sequenced participants, respectively.

Sample time point, as interpreted from the label and publication: about 28 days (+/-7) after the second vaccine dose. AZD1222 recipients given second doses at about 4 weeks or at about 12 weeks were pooled, since spike-specific TCR depth and breadth were not found to differ between the two schedules. Vaccinee samples were obtained from the UK trials COV001 and COV002, which included a single-blind randomized controlled phase 2/3 trial of AZD1222 (ChAdOx1 nCoV-19) in healthy adults. For TCRbeta chain sequencing, PBMC samples from trial participants were taken at day 0 and at day 28 after the second dose. On the study overall, not on this receptor specifically: Participants were mostly white British, with more females than males. The authors suggested clonal diversity may have been underestimated. Vaccine-associated CD4 TCRs spanned the whole spike protein, with dominant responses in regions 160-218 and 743-854. The 56-69-year group was small, and its depth increase did not reach significance, likely because of low power. Reportedly, almost half of the unique spike-specific TCRs recognized epitopes lying outside the regions that are mutated in the B.1.351 and B.1.1.7 variants. Conclusions about previously exposed vaccinees were limited because only a handful of AZD1222 recipients were SARS-CoV-2 seropositive at baseline. Because no day 14 peak-response samples were available, repertoires were characterized only after the peak T cell response. After two AZD1222 doses, both the breadth and the depth of spike-specific TCRs were significantly higher than at day 0 and than in MenACWY recipients.

The CDR3, from cysteine to phenylalanine, totals 16 residues. Only the CDR3 portion is preserved as DNA: 48 bases, with reading frame beginning at the first base. Trimming leaves V shorter by 4 bases and J shorter by 4 bases, with the junction holding 7 bases beyond the gene matches. Sequences MNHNY (CDR1) and SVGAGI (CDR2) are obtained from the germline V gene (reference sequence). The CDR3 regions of human TCRbeta chains were analyzed by immunosequencing. From the authors' description of their analysis: Repertoire TCRs were checked for matches against a reference library of SARS-CoV-2-specific TCRs that had been generated using the MIRA antigen-specificity platform. Breadth meant the fraction of unique TCRs that were SARS-CoV-2-associated, whereas depth meant the fraction of total T cells that were SARS-CoV-2-associated. Using the MIRA data, every spike-specific TCR was mapped to the spike region that the TCR reacted to and assigned to either a CD4 or a CD8 class. Log10-transformed breadth and depth values were compared by one-way ANOVA with Sidak's multiple comparisons tests. TCRdb stores this immuneACCESS table with in-frame sequences only. Part of the clones is absent; in the studies checked, under half of the shortfall reflects unresolved V genes, and no reason is known for the rest. V and J calls and clone size are given by that table; D and trimming were obtained from the DNA. The sample has fewer than 85,000 clones on record, roughly 89% of them singletons. The ten largest clones add up to 7% to 10% of the sample.

This clone was found a few times. Its antigen is still unknown. The sample holds no much larger clone one base away, and base qualities are not on file. The rearrangement joined TRBV6-6 to TRBJ1-5; TRBD1 aligns with 10 central bases. This sequence was found in an adult who received the AZD1222 COVID-19 vaccine. The material was peripheral blood, obtained 28 days after the second AZD1222 dose. The CDR3 protein is CASSSQRGQGNQPQHF. The nucleotides read TGTGCCAGCAGTTCCCAAAGGGGACAGGGGAATCAGCCCCAGCATTTT.